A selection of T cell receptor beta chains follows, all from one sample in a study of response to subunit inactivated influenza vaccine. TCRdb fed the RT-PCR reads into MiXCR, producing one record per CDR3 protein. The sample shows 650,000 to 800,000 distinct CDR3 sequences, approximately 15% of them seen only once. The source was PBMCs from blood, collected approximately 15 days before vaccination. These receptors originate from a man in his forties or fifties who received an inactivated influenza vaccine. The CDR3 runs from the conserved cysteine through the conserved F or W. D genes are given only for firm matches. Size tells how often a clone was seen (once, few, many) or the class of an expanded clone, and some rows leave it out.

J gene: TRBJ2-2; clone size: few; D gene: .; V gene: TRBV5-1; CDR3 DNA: TGCGCCAGCAGCTTGGCCGTCGGACTCAACACCGGGGAGCTGTTTTTT; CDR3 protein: CASSLAVGLNTGELFF
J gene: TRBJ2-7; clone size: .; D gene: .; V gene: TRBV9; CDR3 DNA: TGTGCCAGCAGCGTAGCTAACGGATACTACGAGCAGTACTTC; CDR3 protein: CASSVANGYYEQYF
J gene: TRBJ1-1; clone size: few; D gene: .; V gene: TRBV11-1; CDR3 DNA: TGTGCCAGCAGCTTAGTTTCGGGGCGAATACTGAGGAACACTGAAGCTTTCTTT; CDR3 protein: CASSLVSGRILRNTEAFF
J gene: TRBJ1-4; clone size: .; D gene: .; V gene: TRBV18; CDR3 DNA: TGTGCCAGCTCACCGCTACAGATTAATGAAAAACTGTTTTTT; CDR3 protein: CASSPLQINEKLFF
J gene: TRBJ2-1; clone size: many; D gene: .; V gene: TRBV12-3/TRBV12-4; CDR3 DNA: TGTGCCAGCAGTTTAGGGGATTACAATGAGCAGTTCTTC; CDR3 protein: CASSLGDYNEQFF
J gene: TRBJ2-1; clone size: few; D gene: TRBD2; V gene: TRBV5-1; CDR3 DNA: TGCGCCAGCCGGGACTACTCCTACAATGAGCAGTTCTTC; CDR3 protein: CASRDYSYNEQFF
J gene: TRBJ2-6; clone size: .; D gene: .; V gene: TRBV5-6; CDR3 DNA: TGTGCCAGCAGCTTGGTCGGGGATGGACTTTCTGGGGCCAACGTCCTGACTTTC; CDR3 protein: CASSLVGDGLSGANVLTF
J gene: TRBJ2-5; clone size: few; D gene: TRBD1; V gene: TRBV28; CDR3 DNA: TGTGCCACCTTCGGGACAGTGGAGACCCAGTACTTC; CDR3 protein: CATFGTVETQYF
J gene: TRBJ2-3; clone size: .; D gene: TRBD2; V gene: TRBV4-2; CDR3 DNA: TGTGCCAGCAGCCAAGAGATAGCGGGGAGCCGAGATACGCAGTATTTT; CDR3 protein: CASSQEIAGSRDTQYF
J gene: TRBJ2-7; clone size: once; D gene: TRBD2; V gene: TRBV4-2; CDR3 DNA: TGTGCCAGCACACTTAACCCTAGCGGGACAGACTACGAGCAGTACTTC; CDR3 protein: CASTLNPSGTDYEQYF
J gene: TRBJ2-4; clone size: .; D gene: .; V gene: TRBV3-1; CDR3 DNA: TGTGCCAGCAGCCAAGGGACGCTAGCCAAAAACATTCAGTACTTC; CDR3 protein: CASSQGTLAKNIQYF
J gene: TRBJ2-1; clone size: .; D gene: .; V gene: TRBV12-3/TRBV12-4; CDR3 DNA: TGTGCCAGCACCCCTTCGGCGAGGCGGAGCTACAATGAGCAGTTCTTC; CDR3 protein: CASTPSARRSYNEQFF
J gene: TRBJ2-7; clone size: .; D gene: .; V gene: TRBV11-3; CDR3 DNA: TGTGCCAGCAGTTTACAGGGTAACAACGAGCAGTACTTC; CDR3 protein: CASSLQGNNEQYF
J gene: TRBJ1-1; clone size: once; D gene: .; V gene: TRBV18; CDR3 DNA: TGTGCCAGCTCACCACAACAGGGCGGTACTGAAGCTTTCTTT; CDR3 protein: CASSPQQGGTEAFF
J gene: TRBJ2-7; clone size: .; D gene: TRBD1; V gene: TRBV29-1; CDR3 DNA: TGCAGCGCTAATATACAGGGGTTTCCACGGGGCGAGCAGTACTTC; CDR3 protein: CSANIQGFPRGEQYF
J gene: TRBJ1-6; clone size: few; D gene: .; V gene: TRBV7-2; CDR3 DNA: TGTGCCAGCAGCTTACTGCTGAGTAATTCACCCCTCCACTTT; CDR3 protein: CASSLLLSNSPLHF
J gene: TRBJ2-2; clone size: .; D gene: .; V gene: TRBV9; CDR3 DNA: TGTGCCAGCAGCACCCACGGACAGTCGCACGGGGAGCTGTTTTTT; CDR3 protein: CASSTHGQSHGELFF
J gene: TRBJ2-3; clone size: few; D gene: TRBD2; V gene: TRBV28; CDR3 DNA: TGTGCCAGCAGTAGCGGGGGCGGAATCGGGGGGAGTATGCAGTATTTT; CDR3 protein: CASSSGGGIGGSMQYF
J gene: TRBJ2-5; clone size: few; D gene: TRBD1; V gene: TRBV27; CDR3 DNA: TGTGCCAGCAGCTACGGACAGGGGTTTGCGGAGACCCAGTACTTC; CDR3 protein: CASSYGQGFAETQYF
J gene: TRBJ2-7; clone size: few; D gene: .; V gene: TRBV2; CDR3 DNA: TGTGCCAGCAAGGTCGTCCAAGGGGACGAGCAGTACTTC; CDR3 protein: CASKVVQGDEQYF
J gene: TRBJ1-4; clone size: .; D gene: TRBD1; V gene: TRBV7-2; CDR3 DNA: TGTGCCAGCAGCTCTACCCGGACAGGGGGGGAAAAACTGTTTTTT; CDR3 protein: CASSSTRTGGEKLFF
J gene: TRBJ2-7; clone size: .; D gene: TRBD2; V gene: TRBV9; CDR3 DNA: TGTGCCAGCAGCGTAGATCTAGCGGGAGTTGAGCAGTACTTC; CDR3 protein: CASSVDLAGVEQYF
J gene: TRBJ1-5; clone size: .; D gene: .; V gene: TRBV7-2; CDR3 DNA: TGTGCCAGCAGCCCACGGACACCATATAGCAATCAGCCCCAGCATTTT; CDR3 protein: CASSPRTPYSNQPQHF
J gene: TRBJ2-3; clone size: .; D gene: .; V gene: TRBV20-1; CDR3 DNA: TGCAGTGCTGGCGATAGAAGATTTTACGGCACAGATACGCAGTATTTT; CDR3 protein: CSAGDRRFYGTDTQYF
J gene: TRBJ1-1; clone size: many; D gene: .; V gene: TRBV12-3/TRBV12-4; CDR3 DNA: TGTGCCAGCAGCCCGAGGAACACTGAAGCTTTCTTT; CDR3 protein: CASSPRNTEAFF
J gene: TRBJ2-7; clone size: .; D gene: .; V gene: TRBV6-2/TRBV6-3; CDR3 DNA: TGTGCCAGCAGAGCCCCGGGGGTTTACGAGCAGTACTTC; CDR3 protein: CASRAPGVYEQYF
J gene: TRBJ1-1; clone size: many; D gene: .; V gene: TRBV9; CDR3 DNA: TGTGCCAGCAGCCTGGACGGCTGGAACACTGAAGCTTTCTTT; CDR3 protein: CASSLDGWNTEAFF
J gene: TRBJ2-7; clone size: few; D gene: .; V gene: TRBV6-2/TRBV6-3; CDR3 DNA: TGTGCCAGCAGCGTATGGGGGGCACCCTACGAGCAGTACTTC; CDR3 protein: CASSVWGAPYEQYF
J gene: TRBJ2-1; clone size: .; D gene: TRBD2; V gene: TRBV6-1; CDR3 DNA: TGTGCCAGCAGGCAGACTAGCGGGGAGGTTGAGCAGTTCTTC; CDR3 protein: CASRQTSGEVEQFF
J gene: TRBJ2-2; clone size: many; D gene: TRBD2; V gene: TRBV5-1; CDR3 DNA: TGCGCCAGCAGGCCGGGACTAGCGGGTGGTCGAGACACCGGGGAGCTGTTTTTT; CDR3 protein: CASRPGLAGGRDTGELFF
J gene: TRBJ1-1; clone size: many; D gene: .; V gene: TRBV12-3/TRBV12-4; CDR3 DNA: TGTGCCAGCAGAACGGACTATGAAGCTTTCTTT; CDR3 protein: CASRTDYEAFF
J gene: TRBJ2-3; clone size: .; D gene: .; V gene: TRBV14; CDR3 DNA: TGTGCCAGCAGCTACTATAGCACCGATACGCAGTATTTT; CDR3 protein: CASSYYSTDTQYF
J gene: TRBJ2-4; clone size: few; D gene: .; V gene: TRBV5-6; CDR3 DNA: TGTGCCAGCAGTACAGTGCTAGCCAAAAACATTCAGTACTTC; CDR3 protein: CASSTVLAKNIQYF
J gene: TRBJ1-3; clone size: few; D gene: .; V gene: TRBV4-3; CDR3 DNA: TGCGCCAGCAGCCAAGAGGGACGGTGGGAAAGGACCATATATTTT; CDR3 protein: CASSQEGRWERTIYF
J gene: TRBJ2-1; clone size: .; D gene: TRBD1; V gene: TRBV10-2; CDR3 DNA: TGCGCCAGCAGTGAAGGGGACAGATACAATGAGCAGTTCTTC; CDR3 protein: CASSEGDRYNEQFF
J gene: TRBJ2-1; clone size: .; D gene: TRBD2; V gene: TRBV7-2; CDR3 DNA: TGTGCCAGCAGCCAAACTCCTCGACTAGCGGGAACAGATGAGCAGTTCTTC; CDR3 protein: CASSQTPRLAGTDEQFF
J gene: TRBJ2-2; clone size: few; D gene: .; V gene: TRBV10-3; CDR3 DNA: TGTGCCATCAGTGAGTCTGCCAGGAAACTCACCGGGGAGCTGTTTTTT; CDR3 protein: CAISESARKLTGELFF
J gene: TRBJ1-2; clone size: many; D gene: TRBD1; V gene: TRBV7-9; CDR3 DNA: TGTGCCAGCAGCTTAGCCTTCGGGACAGTTGCTAACTATGGCTACACCTTC; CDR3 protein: CASSLAFGTVANYGYTF
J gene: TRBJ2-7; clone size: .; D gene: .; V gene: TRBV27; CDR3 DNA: TGTGCCAGCAGTGCCACAGGGTCCTACGAGCAGTACTTC; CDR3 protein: CASSATGSYEQYF
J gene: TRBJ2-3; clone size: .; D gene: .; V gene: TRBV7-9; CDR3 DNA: TGTGCCAGCAACTTAGCACAGGGAGGGAAGGCAGATACGCAGTATTTT; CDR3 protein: CASNLAQGGKADTQYF
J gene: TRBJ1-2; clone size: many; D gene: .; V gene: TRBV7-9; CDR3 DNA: TGTGCCAGCAGCTTATCAGGGGAAGCTGATGGCTACACCTTC; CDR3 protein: CASSLSGEADGYTF
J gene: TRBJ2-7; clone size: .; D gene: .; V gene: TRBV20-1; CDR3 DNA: TGCAGTGCCACGGATTCGGGGAAGTCACTCTACGAGCAGTACTTC; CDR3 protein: CSATDSGKSLYEQYF
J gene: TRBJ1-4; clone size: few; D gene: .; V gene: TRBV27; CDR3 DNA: TGTGCCAGCAGTGACACCCGCGCGGAGCCCCCGCTCAATGAAAAACTGTTTTTT; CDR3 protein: CASSDTRAEPPLNEKLFF
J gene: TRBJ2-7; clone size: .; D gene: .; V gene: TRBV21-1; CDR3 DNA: TGTGCCAGCAGCAAAGTTCCAAAAAGGGGGACAGCCGCCTCCTACGAGCAGTACTTC; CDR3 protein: CASSKVPKRGTAASYEQYF
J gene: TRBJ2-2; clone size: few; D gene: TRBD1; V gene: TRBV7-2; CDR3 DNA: TGTGCCAGCAGCTTAACAGGGGGACCCAACACCGGGGAGCTGTTTTTT; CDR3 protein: CASSLTGGPNTGELFF
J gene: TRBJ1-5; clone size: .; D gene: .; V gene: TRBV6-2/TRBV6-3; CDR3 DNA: TGTGCCAGCCTAGGATATAGCAATCAGCCCCAGCATTTT; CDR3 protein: CASLGYSNQPQHF
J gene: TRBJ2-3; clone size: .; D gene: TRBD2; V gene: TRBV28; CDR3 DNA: TGTGCCAGCAGTCACGGGAGGGGGAGGACAGATACGCAGTATTTT; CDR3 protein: CASSHGRGRTDTQYF
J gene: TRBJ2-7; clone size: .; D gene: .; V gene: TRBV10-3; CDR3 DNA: TGTGCCATCAGTCCGGGGCGGAAGACCTACGAGCAGTACTTC; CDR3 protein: CAISPGRKTYEQYF
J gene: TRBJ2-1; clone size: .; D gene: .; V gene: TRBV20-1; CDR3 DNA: TGCAGTGCTAGGGTAACCGGGGGTGAGCAGTTCTTC; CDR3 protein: CSARVTGGEQFF
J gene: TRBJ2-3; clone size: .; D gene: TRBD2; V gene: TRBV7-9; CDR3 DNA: TGTGCCAGCAGCCAGAGGACTAGCGGGACTCCGCAGTATTTT; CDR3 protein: CASSQRTSGTPQYF
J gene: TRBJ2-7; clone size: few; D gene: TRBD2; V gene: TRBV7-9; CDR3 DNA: TGTGCCAGCAGCTTAGAGACCCCGCGGGGGAGCTCCTACGAGCAGTACTTC; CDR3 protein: CASSLETPRGSSYEQYF
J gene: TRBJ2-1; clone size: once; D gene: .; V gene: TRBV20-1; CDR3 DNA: TGCAGTGCTAGAGAACGACTAGTCCAAAGCCGGCAGTTCTTC; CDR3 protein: CSARERLVQSRQFF